What follows are 18 T cell receptor beta chains derived from one specimen sequenced in a study of identical twins. TCRdb passed the 5' RACE reads through MiXCR, listing each CDR3 protein once. The table includes 400,000 to 500,000 distinct CDR3 sequences, 14% detected once. A further study also used this sample, focusing on yellow fever vaccine responses in identical twins.

Sequencing input: CD4+ T cells sorted from blood. The receptors were sampled from a woman aged 18-29 years in good health.

This clonotype has more than one count but fewer than ten. V usage is TRBV7-9 and J usage is TRBJ2-2, with D possibly called TRBD1 or TRBD2 (5 bases each). The CDR3 has 16 amino acids. Trimming cost V 7 bases and J 0 bases, with 15 bases left between them. CDR1 is SEHNR, CDR2 FQNEAQ, per germline (reference sequence). The CDR3 loop reads CASTPERGANTGELFF. The CDR3 DNA reads as TGTGCCAGCACCCCCGAGAGGGGCGCGAACACCGGGGAGCTGTTTTTT.

This clonotype was counted at least ten times. The V call is TRBV5-1, the J call TRBJ2-1, with 7 bases fitting TRBD1. Looked up from germline, CDR1 is SGHRS and CDR2 is YFSETQ. Trimming cost V 4 bases and J 9 bases; bases outside gene matches: 7. The CDR3 is 13 residues long. The CDR3 nucleotides are TGCGCCAGCAGCCTCGACAGGGCCGGTGAGCAGTTCTTC. This gives the protein CASSLDRAGEQFF.

The rearrangement joins TRBV21-1 to TRBJ2-1; TRBD1 is taken as the D call from the table, unchecked against the DNA. TRBV21-1 is classified as a pseudogene. The CDR3 extends over 12 amino acids. The CDR3 region is CASSKRVREQFF. The CDR3 nucleotides read TGTGCCAGCAGCAAAAGGGTCAGGGAGCAGTTCTTC.

The CDR3: CASSLEGLTTYEQYF. CDR3 coding DNA: TGCGCCAGCAGCTTGGAGGGACTAACCACCTACGAGCAGTACTTC. The chain joins TRBV5-1 to TRBJ2-7; 7 bases are shared with TRBD2. V dropped 0 bases and J dropped 2; count of bases not matched to a gene: 5. The CDR3 consists of 15 residues. Per the germline V gene, CDR1 is SGHRS and CDR2 is YFSETQ.

This clonotype came up a few times. The chain combines TRBV10-3 with TRBJ2-1; 8 nucleotides match TRBD1. The V and J ends lost 4 bases and 2 bases, in that order; junction bases with no gene match: 7. The CDR3 runs 16 residues. The germline CDR1 and CDR2 sequences are ENHRY and SYGVKD. This CDR3 reads CAISGYRGVPYNEQFF. CDR3 coding DNA: TGTGCCATCAGTGGGTACAGGGGGGTTCCCTACAATGAGCAGTTCTTC.

The chain couples TRBV6-5 to TRBJ2-1, with D possibly being TRBD2 (6 bases). Germline CDR1 MNHEY, CDR2 SVGAGI. The CDR3 runs 12 residues. V was shortened by 6 bases and J by 6 bases, with 9 bases between the two germline ends. The CDR3 nucleotides read TGTGCCAGCAGACGGGACTTCAATGAGCAGTTCTTC. It codes for CASRRDFNEQFF.

This chain uses TRBV29-1 with TRBJ2-1; D not certain. V lost 5 bases to trimming and J lost 12 bases, with 11 bases between them. CDR1 is SQVTM, CDR2 ANQGSEA, per germline. The CDR3 runs to 10 residues. The CDR3 coding sequence is TGCAGCGTTCTAGATACTACGCAGTTCTTC. Residues: CSVLDTTQFF.

The chain carries TRBV20-1 and TRBJ2-7, with 9 bases identical to TRBD1. V trimming: 5 bases; J trimming: 5 bases; junction bases outside the gene matches: 4. This CDR3 comprises 12 residues. CDR1 is DFQATT and CDR2 is SNEGSKA in the germline V gene (reference sequence). The CDR3 is CSASGTGNEQYF. CDR3 bases: TGCAGTGCTTCCGGGACAGGGAACGAGCAGTACTTC.

This chain connects TRBV7-6 to TRBJ2-7; D possibly corresponds to TRBD1 (6 bases). The CDR3 is 15 amino acids. Trimming removed 6 bases at V and 2 bases at J, with 17 bases between. Looked up from germline, CDR1 is SGHVS and CDR2 is FNYEAQ. DNA of the CDR3: TGTGCCAGCAGTTCCGGAGAGGACAGACCCTACGAGCAGTACTTC. Translating gives CASSSGEDRPYEQYF.

This chain connects TRBV7-2 to TRBJ2-5; TRBD1 matches at 7 bases. Germline V gene data show CDR1 as SGHTA and CDR2 as FQGNSA. The CDR3 has 14 residues. J was trimmed by 1 base and V by 5 bases; bases with no gene match: 4. The CDR3 protein is CASSHGTAQETQYF. The CDR3 coding sequence is TGTGCCAGCAGCCACGGGACAGCCCAAGAGACCCAGTACTTC.

This clonotype was recorded a few times. The V and J genes are TRBV20-1 and TRBJ1-5; D is undetermined. This CDR3 is built from 13 residues. Between the trimmed V and J ends, which lost 6 bases and 0 bases, there was a span of 9 bases. The germline V gene has CDR1 DFQATT and CDR2 SNEGSKA (reference sequence). The chain's CDR3 is CSAGRLSNQPQHF. DNA for the CDR3: TGCAGTGCCGGACGGCTTAGCAATCAGCCCCAGCATTTT.

There are a few counts of this clonotype. The chain carries TRBV4-1 and TRBJ2-7, with 7 bases lining up with TRBD1. This CDR3 has 14 amino acids. J lost 6 bases, V lost 2 bases, and 7 bases had no gene match. The germline gives CDR1 MGHRA, CDR2 YSYEKL. The CDR3 DNA sequence: TGCGCCAGCAGCCAACCGGACAGGACAGTCGAGCAGTACTTC. The encoded protein is CASSQPDRTVEQYF.

This clonotype was detected a few times. CDR3 sequence: CSARENRGLSPLHF. The CDR3 DNA follows: TGCAGTGCTAGAGAAAACAGGGGTCTCTCACCCCTCCACTTT. The J gene is TRBJ1-6, the V gene TRBV20-1; TRBD1 matches 7 bases. The CDR3 has 14 residues. Trimming cost V 0 bases and J 10 bases; bases outside gene matches: 6. CDR1 and CDR2 (germline): DFQATT, SNEGSKA (reference sequence).

This clonotype was seen only a few times. V gene TRBV5-1 combines with J gene TRBJ1-3, with TRBD1 matching over 7 bases. J was trimmed by 3 bases and V by 0 bases; bases with no gene match: 0. There are 14 residues in the CDR3. CDR1 is SGHRS and CDR2 is YFSETQ in the germline V gene. The CDR3 DNA sequence: TGCGCCAGCAGCTTGGGACAGGGTGGAAACACCATATATTTT. Translation gives CASSLGQGGNTIYF.

This clonotype was counted once. The genes are TRBV11-1 and TRBJ2-1, with D unresolved. The germline V and J ends were trimmed by 8 bases and 12 bases, with 17 bases remaining between them. The V gene's germline CDR1 is SGHAT and CDR2 FQDESV (reference sequence). CDR3 length: 12 amino acids. CDR3 in amino acids: CASGLLPLPQFF. The CDR3, as DNA: TGTGCCAGCGGCCTCCTCCCGCTACCGCAGTTCTTC. Combining the CDR3 with reference TRBV11-1 and TRBJ2-1 gives the whole variable domain EAEVAQSPRYKITEKSQAVAFWCDPISGHATLYWYRQILGQGPELLVQFQDESVVDDSQLPKDRFSAERLKGVDSTLKIQPAELGDSAMYLCASGLLPLPQFFGPGTRLTVL.

This clonotype was observed a handful of times. The chain uses TRBV10-3 and TRBJ2-7; tentatively, D is TRBD2 (8 bases). V was trimmed by 3 bases and J by 2 bases, leaving 17 bases between them. The germline V gene encodes CDR1 ENHRY and CDR2 SYGVKD. This CDR3 is built from 16 residues. CDR3 coding DNA: TGTGCCATCAGTGACACCGGGAGGGGACAGACCTACGAGCAGTACTTC. Translation gives CAISDTGRGQTYEQYF.

This clonotype appeared a few times. The V call is TRBV7-2, the J call TRBJ2-7; 7 positions agree with TRBD2. V shed 1 base and J 6 bases; nucleotides not matched to a gene: 6. Germline assignment: CDR1 SGHTA and CDR2 FQGNSA. This CDR3 is built from 14 residues. CDR3 nucleotides: TGTGCCAGCAGCTTAGGCCGACTAGCTTCCGAGCAGTACTTC. Translated: CASSLGRLASEQYF.

This clonotype appeared a few times. J is TRBJ2-1 and V is TRBV7-2, with 7 bases aligning to TRBD2. From germline, CDR1 is SGHTA and CDR2 FQGNSA. V gave up 1 base and J gave up 5 bases; unmatched junction bases: 5. The CDR3 has 15 amino acids. The CDR3 bases are TGTGCCAGCAGCTTAGTACCGGGACTAAACAATGAGCAGTTCTTC. Its protein product is CASSLVPGLNNEQFF.